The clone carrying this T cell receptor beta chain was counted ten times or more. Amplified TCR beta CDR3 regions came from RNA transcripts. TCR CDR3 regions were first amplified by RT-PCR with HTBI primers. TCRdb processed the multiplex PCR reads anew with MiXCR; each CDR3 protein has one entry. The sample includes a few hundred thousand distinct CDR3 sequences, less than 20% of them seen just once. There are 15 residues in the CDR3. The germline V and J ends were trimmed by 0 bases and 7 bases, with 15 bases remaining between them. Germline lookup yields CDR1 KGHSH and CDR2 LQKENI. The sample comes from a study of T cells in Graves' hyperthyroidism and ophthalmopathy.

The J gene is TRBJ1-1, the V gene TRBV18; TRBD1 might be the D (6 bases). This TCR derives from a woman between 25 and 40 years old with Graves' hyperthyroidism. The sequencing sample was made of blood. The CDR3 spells CASSPPPGARSEAFF. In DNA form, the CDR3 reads TGTGCCAGCTCACCACCTCCGGGGGCCCGGAGTGAAGCTTTCTTT.